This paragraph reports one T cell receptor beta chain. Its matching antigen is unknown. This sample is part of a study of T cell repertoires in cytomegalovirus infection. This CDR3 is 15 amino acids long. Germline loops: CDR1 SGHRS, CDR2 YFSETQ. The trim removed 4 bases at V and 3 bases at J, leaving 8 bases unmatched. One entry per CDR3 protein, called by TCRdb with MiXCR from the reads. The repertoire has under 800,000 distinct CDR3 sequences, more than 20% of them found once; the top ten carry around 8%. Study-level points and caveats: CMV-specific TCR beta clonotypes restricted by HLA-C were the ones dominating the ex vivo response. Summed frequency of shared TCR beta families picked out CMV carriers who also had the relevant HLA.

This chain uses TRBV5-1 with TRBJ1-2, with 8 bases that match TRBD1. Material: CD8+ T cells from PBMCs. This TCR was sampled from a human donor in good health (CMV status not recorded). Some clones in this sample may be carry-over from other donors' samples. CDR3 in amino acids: CASSDPTGADYGYTF. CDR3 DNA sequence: TGCGCCAGCAGCGACCCGACAGGGGCTGACTATGGCTACACCTTC.